These 32 T cell receptor beta chains were all obtained from the same sample, sequenced in a study of blood T cell repertoires in COVID-19. TCRdb's copy holds only in-frame clones and misses some; the assay was immunoSEQ multiplex PCR. This table has 90,000 to 130,000 clones, 80% to 90% appearing once. Source material: peripheral blood. These receptors were obtained from a human donor in a cohort sampled during active COVID-19.

This chain links TRBV21-1 with TRBJ2-1; the DNA was not compared with TRBD2, the D call given in the table. TRBV21-1 is described as a pseudogene. This CDR3 contains 14 residues. The CDR3 DNA reads TGTGCCAGCAGGAAGAGGGAGTGGTACAATGAGCAGTTCTTC. Translated, it gives CASRKREWYNEQFF.

The V call is TRBV9, the J call TRBJ2-1; TRBD1 matches at 7 bases. Germline lookup yields CDR1 SGDLS and CDR2 YYNGEE. The CDR3 contains 16 residues. J lost 8 bases, V lost 0 bases, and 11 bases had no gene match. In nucleotides, the CDR3 is TGTGCCAGCAGCGTAGGAGGGGGCGCGTTGAGGGATGAGCAGTTCTTC. It specifies CASSVGGGALRDEQFF.

The chain couples TRBV6-6 to TRBJ1-2; 10 nucleotides agree with TRBD1. The CDR3 spans 15 residues. The germline CDR1 and CDR2 sequences are MNHNY and SVGAGI (reference sequence). V was clipped by 8 bases and J by 4 bases; unmatched bases: 10. The CDR3 is CASFGTGAFLYGYTF. The CDR3 DNA follows: TGTGCCAGCTTCGGGACAGGGGCCTTCCTCTATGGCTACACCTTC.

The rearrangement links TRBV18 to TRBJ2-5; 10 bases are shared with TRBD2. The CDR3 extends over 13 amino acids. The V gene end was trimmed by 4 bases and the J gene end by 4 bases; junction bases not matched to a gene: 0. Germline CDR1 reads KGHSH; CDR2 reads LQKENI. The CDR3 nucleotides are TGTGCCAGCTCACTAGCGGGAGGAGAGACCCAGTACTTC. It translates to CASSLAGGETQYF.

This chain connects TRBV28 to TRBJ1-4; 11 bases fit TRBD1. Germline V gives CDR1 MDHEN, CDR2 SYDVKM. With V trimmed by 6 bases and J by 3 bases, 3 bases remained unmatched. The CDR3 is made up of 15 amino acids. CDR3 in amino acids: CASRDRGLPNEKLFF. CDR3 coding DNA: TGTGCCAGCAGGGACAGGGGGCTCCCTAATGAAAAACTGTTTTTT.

The rearrangement joins TRBV2 to TRBJ1-1; D is uncertain. CDR1 SNHLY and CDR2 FYNNEI come from the germline V gene. V was clipped by 6 bases and J by 4 bases, with 6 bases between them. This CDR3 has 11 amino acids. The CDR3 reads CASSRGTEAFF. CDR3 coding DNA: TGTGCCAGCAGCCGGGGCACTGAAGCTTTCTTT.

This clone was recorded once. CDR3 loop: CSVLGQASLNTEAFF. The CDR3 nucleotides read TGCAGCGTCTTGGGACAGGCCTCTCTGAACACTGAAGCTTTCTTT. This chain links TRBV29-1 with TRBJ1-1; 8 nucleotides agree with TRBD1. V gave up 6 bases and J gave up 0 bases; unmatched junction bases: 9. Germline V lookup: CDR1 SQVTM, CDR2 ANQGSEA. The CDR3 covers 15 residues.

The rearrangement uses TRBV18 and TRBJ1-1, with 8 bases identical to TRBD1. The ends lost 3 bases at V and 1 base at J; junction bases unmatched: 4. This CDR3 has 15 amino acids. In germline, CDR1 is KGHSH, CDR2 LQKENI. CDR3 residues: CASSPKQGGNTEAFF. The CDR3 nucleotides read TGTGCCAGCTCACCCAAACAGGGGGGGAACACTGAAGCTTTCTTT.

The DNA for the CDR3 is TGCAGCGTTGAAGCAGGGTCCACTGAAGCTTTCTTT. It translates to CSVEAGSTEAFF. This chain joins TRBV29-1 and TRBJ1-1; TRBD1 might be the D (5 bases). Germline values: CDR1 SQVTM, CDR2 ANQGSEA. Trimming removed 1 base from V and 4 bases from J, with 7 bases in between. The length of the CDR3 is 12 residues.

The V gene is TRBV6-5, the J gene TRBJ2-3, with 7 bases fitting TRBD2. V lost 5 bases, J lost 1 base, and 3 bases stayed unmatched. This CDR3 has 14 residues. Germline-derived CDR1 and CDR2 are MNHEY and SVGAGI. Written as DNA, the CDR3 is TGTGCCAGCAGTAGAGCGGGGCGCACAGATACGCAGTATTTT. Translating it yields CASSRAGRTDTQYF.

The chain recombines TRBV7-9 with TRBJ2-5; TRBD2 agrees at 11 bases. Germline CDR1 is SEHNR and CDR2 is FQNEAQ (reference sequence). The CDR3 contains 19 residues. The V and J ends lost 1 base and 2 bases, in that order; junction bases with no gene match: 12. CDR3 in DNA: TGTGCCAGCAGCTTAGATTCGTTTCCGGGACTAGCGGAACAAGAGACCCAGTACTTC. Its translation: CASSLDSFPGLAEQETQYF.

The table lists this clone with a count of one. The chain has TRBV12-5 and TRBJ1-2; unclear D gene. CDR3 length: 15 amino acids. V was cut by 6 bases and J by 4 bases, with 18 bases left in between. Germline values: CDR1 LGHNT, CDR2 FRNRAP. In DNA, the CDR3 is TGTGCTAGTGGCTTGTTCCCCCCGCGAATCTATGGCTACACCTTC. Translation gives CASGLFPPRIYGYTF.

The chain uses TRBV6-1 and TRBJ2-7; 8 bases fit TRBD1. Germline trimming cut 1 base from V and 0 bases from J; bases unmatched to any gene: 11. This CDR3 contains 18 residues. Germline CDR1 and CDR2: MNHNS and SASEGT. The CDR3 sequence: CASSEGYSTGAYSYEQYF. The CDR3 DNA reads TGTGCCAGCAGTGAAGGGTATTCGACAGGGGCCTACTCCTACGAGCAGTACTTC.

In DNA form, the CDR3 reads TGTGCCAGCAGCTTAGGGCAGGGACTAGGGCACAATGAGCAGTTCTTC. This translates into CASSLGQGLGHNEQFF. The J gene is TRBJ2-1, the V gene TRBV7-9; 8 bases are shared with TRBD2. Germline V gene sequence: CDR1 SEHNR, CDR2 FQNEAQ (reference sequence). Losses at the gene ends were 1 base for V and 5 bases for J; bases not matched to a gene: 7. The CDR3 is made up of 16 amino acids.

This rearrangement joins TRBV30 to TRBJ2-7; 10 positions agree with TRBD1. The CDR3 consists of 14 residues. The trim removed 5 bases at V and 3 bases at J, leaving 7 bases unmatched. From germline, CDR1 is GTSNPN and CDR2 SVGIG (reference sequence). CDR3 loop: CAWGGRDRGYEQYF. The CDR3 DNA is TGTGCCTGGGGGGGCAGGGACAGGGGCTACGAGCAGTACTTC.

The chain employs TRBV10-2 and TRBJ2-7; D might be TRBD2 (5 bases). Trimming left V 6 bases short and J 2 bases short, with 8 bases between. Germline V lookup: CDR1 WSHSY, CDR2 SAAADI. The CDR3 runs to 12 residues. CDR3 sequence (DNA): TGCGCCAGCAGAGCCGGGGCCTACGAGCAGTACTTC. Amino acid sequence: CASRAGAYEQYF.

The chain carries TRBV6-1 and TRBJ2-3; D remains ambiguous. The V gene lost 3 bases and the J gene lost 14 bases, with 12 bases spanning the gap. Germline CDR1 reads MNHNS; CDR2 reads SASEGT. The CDR3 consists of 11 residues. This chain's CDR3 is CASSEPGLRYF. As DNA, the CDR3 is TGTGCCAGCAGTGAGCCGGGTCTTAGGTATTTT.

V and J are TRBV19 and TRBJ2-1, with 9 bases fitting TRBD2. V was pared by 10 bases and J by 6 bases, with 10 bases of the junction left unmatched. The length of the CDR3 is 14 residues. The V gene's germline CDR1 is LNHDA and CDR2 SQIVND (reference sequence). The CDR3: CATQGRGGRNEQFF. Written as DNA, the CDR3 is TGTGCCACCCAGGGGCGGGGGGGCCGCAATGAGCAGTTCTTC.

The genes are TRBV2 and TRBJ2-6, with D unresolved. Trimming shortened V by 8 bases and J by 0 bases, and 5 bases separated the two germline ends. Germline assignment: CDR1 SNHLY and CDR2 FYNNEI. CDR3 length equals 13 residues. The DNA of the CDR3 is TGTGCCAGCCCGTACTCTGGGGCCAACGTCCTGACTTTC. Its translation: CASPYSGANVLTF.

The chain recombines TRBV5-1 with TRBJ1-1; maybe TRBD1 (5 bases). The CDR3 spans 13 residues. Germline loops: CDR1 SGHRS, CDR2 YFSETQ. Trimming cost V 6 bases and J 1 base, with 10 bases left between them. CDR3 bases: TGCGCCAGCACCGAGCAGGGGAACACTGAAGCTTTCTTT. Translating it yields CASTEQGNTEAFF.

CDR3 bases: TGTGCCAGGGGCGAGGGAAACGAGCAGTACTTC. Amino acids: CARGEGNEQYF. The gene calls are TRBV2 and TRBJ2-7; D is possibly TRBD2 (5 bases). The CDR3 sequence is 11 residues long. Per the germline V gene, CDR1 is SNHLY and CDR2 is FYNNEI. V lost 9 bases and J lost 5, with 11 bases in between.

The J gene is TRBJ2-3, the V gene TRBV5-6; 10 bases map to TRBD2. Germline trimming cut 3 bases from V and 1 base from J; bases unmatched to any gene: 8. The CDR3 spans 17 residues. The germline gives CDR1 SGHDT, CDR2 YYEEEE. The CDR3 loop is CASSSQPGLARTDTQYF. The CDR3 DNA sequence: TGTGCCAGCAGCTCGCAACCGGGACTAGCGCGCACAGATACGCAGTATTTT.

This clone showed up just a few times. The V call is TRBV19, the J call TRBJ1-4; possible D gene TRBD1, 5 bases. V was trimmed by 6 bases and J by 9 bases, leaving 17 bases between them. The CDR3 is 14 residues long. The germline CDR1 and CDR2 sequences are LNHDA and SQIVND (reference sequence). CDR3 nucleotide sequence: TGTGCCAGTAGGGAAGGGGCTGCCCATCAAAAACTGTTTTTT. This gives the protein CASREGAAHQKLFF. Using reference TRBV19 and TRBJ1-4 for the parts outside the CDR3, the full variable domain is DGGITQSPKYLFRKEGQNVTLSCEQNLNHDAMYWYRQDPGQGLRLIYYSQIVNDFQKGDIAEGYSVSREKKESFPLTVTSAQKNPTAFYLCASREGAAHQKLFFGSGTQLSVL.

The rearrangement uses TRBV6-6 and TRBJ2-7; D not certain. V lost 5 bases, J lost 2 bases, and 16 bases lay in between. CDR1 is MNHNY, CDR2 SVGAGI, per germline (reference sequence). CDR3 length: 15 residues. This CDR3 reads CASSGRGTTTYEQYF. The CDR3 DNA is TGTGCCAGCAGTGGCCGCGGAACCACTACCTACGAGCAGTACTTC.

This chain connects TRBV19 to TRBJ1-4, with D hard to call. V was shortened by 4 bases and J by 4 bases, with 4 bases between the two germline ends. CDR3 length equals 12 residues. Germline lookup yields CDR1 LNHDA and CDR2 SQIVND (reference sequence). This CDR3 is CASSTVNEKLFF. The DNA of the CDR3 is TGTGCCAGTAGTACAGTTAATGAAAAACTGTTTTTT.

This clone occurred once. The J gene is TRBJ1-1, the V gene TRBV6-5, with D possibly being TRBD1 (6 bases). Trimming shortened V by 6 bases and J by 7 bases, and 15 bases separated the two germline ends. In germline, CDR1 is MNHEY, CDR2 SVGAGI. The CDR3 is made up of 13 amino acids. The CDR3 spells CASRPQGYLEAFF. The DNA for the CDR3 is TGTGCCAGCAGACCACAGGGATACCTTGAAGCTTTCTTT.

The rearrangement joins TRBV19 to TRBJ1-2; D call uncertain. The CDR3 covers 13 residues. In germline, CDR1 is LNHDA, CDR2 SQIVND (reference sequence). Trimming stripped 6 bases from V and 0 bases from J, with 8 bases between. The CDR3 sequence is CASRAGTNYGYTF. The DNA of the CDR3 is TGTGCCAGTAGGGCGGGCACTAACTATGGCTACACCTTC.

The chain uses TRBV28 and TRBJ1-2; D perhaps matches TRBD1 (5 bases). Germline loops: CDR1 MDHEN, CDR2 SYDVKM. This CDR3 is 13 amino acids long. V gave up 8 bases and J gave up 7 bases, with 17 bases separating them. DNA of the CDR3: TGTGCCAGCCTCTCGGGGGGGACGGTTGGCTACACCTTC. It encodes CASLSGGTVGYTF.

The chain uses TRBV7-9 and TRBJ2-1, with TRBD2 identical over 9 bases. Per germline, CDR1 SEHNR and CDR2 FQNEAQ (reference sequence). V lost 5 bases to trimming and J lost 4 bases; unmatched junction nucleotides: 12. The length of the CDR3 is 17 residues. CDR3 sequence: CASSPPLRLAVYNEQFF. The CDR3 DNA reads as TGTGCCAGCAGCCCCCCGTTAAGACTAGCGGTTTACAATGAGCAGTTCTTC. The whole variable domain, remainder taken from reference TRBV7-9 and TRBJ2-1, is DTGVSQNPRHKITKRGQNVTFRCDPISEHNRLYWYRQTLGQGPEFLTYFQNEAQLEKSRLLSDRFSAERPKGSFSTLEIQRTEQGDSAMYLCASSPPLRLAVYNEQFFGPGTRLTVL.

V usage is TRBV27 and J usage is TRBJ1-1; 11 bases map to TRBD1. Germline trimming cut 5 bases from V and 4 bases from J; bases unmatched to any gene: 6. Germline V gene sequence: CDR1 MNHEY, CDR2 SMNVEV (reference sequence). The CDR3 has 15 residues. The chain's CDR3 is CASSPRDRGSTEAFF. CDR3 DNA: TGTGCCAGCAGTCCTCGGGACAGGGGGAGCACTGAAGCTTTCTTT.

J is TRBJ1-6 and V is TRBV15, with 7 bases lining up with TRBD1. The trim removed 1 base at V and 4 bases at J, leaving 10 bases unmatched. Germline V gene sequence: CDR1 LNHNV, CDR2 YYDKDF (reference sequence). This CDR3 comprises 18 residues. The CDR3 coding sequence is TGTGCCACCAGCAGAGGCCCATCAGGGGGGTCATATAATTCACCCCTCCACTTT. Translated: CATSRGPSGGSYNSPLHF.

The V gene is TRBV5-4, the J gene TRBJ2-7; weak D call: TRBD1 (6 bases). This CDR3 is built from 15 residues. CDR1 and CDR2 from the germline V gene are SGHNT and YYREEE (reference sequence). V lost 0 bases and J lost 2, with 12 bases in between. CDR3 amino acids: CASSLDPSGAYEQYF. Here the CDR3 DNA reads TGTGCCAGCAGCTTGGATCCGTCAGGGGCCTACGAGCAGTACTTC.